The rows below give T cell receptor beta chains drawn from one sample of a study of control samples from healthy donors and cancer patients. Method: immunoSEQ multiplex PCR; TCRdb's copy keeps in-frame clones and lacks some. The profile shows 110,000 to 150,000 clones, 75% to 90% of them singletons. The sequencing input was blood. The receptors stem from a man under 40 in good health. The CDR3 runs from the conserved cysteine through the conserved F or W. The order of the fields is CDR3 protein, CDR3 DNA, clone size, J gene, D gene, V gene. The D gene is left open where the match is weak. Not all rows give a size; the values are once, few, many and, for expanded clones, a class.

CDR3 protein: CASSPQGGVHGEQYF; CDR3 DNA: TGCGCCAGCAGCCCACAAGGCGGGGTCCACGGCGAGCAGTACTTC; clone size: .; J gene: TRBJ2-7; D gene: .; V gene: TRBV4-1
CDR3 protein: CASSSFINPFYEQYF; CDR3 DNA: TGTGCCAGCAGCTCATTCATTAATCCTTTCTACGAGCAGTACTTC; clone size: .; J gene: TRBJ2-7; D gene: .; V gene: TRBV5-6
CDR3 protein: CASSLTGADSPLHF; CDR3 DNA: TGTGCCAGCAGCTTGACAGGGGCTGACTCACCCCTCCACTTT; clone size: .; J gene: TRBJ1-6; D gene: TRBD1; V gene: TRBV11-3
CDR3 protein: CASLRELSGNTIYF; CDR3 DNA: TGTGCCAGCTTAAGGGAACTCTCTGGAAACACCATATATTTT; clone size: once; J gene: TRBJ1-3; D gene: .; V gene: TRBV2
CDR3 protein: CASSPPGTSAGEQFF; CDR3 DNA: TGTGCCAGCAGCCCACCCGGGACTAGCGCCGGTGAGCAGTTCTTC; clone size: once; J gene: TRBJ2-1; D gene: TRBD2; V gene: TRBV7-9
CDR3 protein: CASSSRTGYSGNTIYF; CDR3 DNA: TGCGCCAGCAGCTCAAGGACGGGATACTCTGGAAACACCATATATTTT; clone size: .; J gene: TRBJ1-3; D gene: .; V gene: TRBV5-1
CDR3 protein: CASSARDSGYGYTF; CDR3 DNA: TGTGCCAGCAGCGCCCGGGACAGTGGCTATGGCTACACCTTC; clone size: .; J gene: TRBJ1-2; D gene: TRBD1; V gene: TRBV9
CDR3 protein: CASRLAVGDLRHF; CDR3 DNA: TGTGCAAGTCGCTTAGCGGTCGGGGACCTCCGGCATTTT; clone size: .; J gene: TRBJ1-3; D gene: .; V gene: TRBV12-2
CDR3 protein: CASSDGGKWTDTQYF; CDR3 DNA: TGTGCCAGCAGCGATGGGGGAAAGTGGACAGATACGCAGTATTTT; clone size: .; J gene: TRBJ2-3; D gene: .; V gene: TRBV5-4
CDR3 protein: CASSGLPPFSGANVLTF; CDR3 DNA: TGTGCCAGCAGCGGACTCCCTCCCTTCTCTGGGGCCAACGTCCTGACTTTC; clone size: .; J gene: TRBJ2-6; D gene: .; V gene: TRBV5-5
CDR3 protein: CASSQDLTGGVYEQYF; CDR3 DNA: TGTGCCAGCAGCCAAGATTTAACAGGGGGAGTCTACGAGCAGTACTTC; clone size: .; J gene: TRBJ2-7; D gene: TRBD1; V gene: TRBV4-2
CDR3 protein: CASRRGPQETQYF; CDR3 DNA: TGTGCCAGCAGACGGGGGCCCCAAGAGACCCAGTACTTC; clone size: few; J gene: TRBJ2-5; D gene: .; V gene: TRBV6-5
CDR3 protein: CASSLPGQGAREQYF; CDR3 DNA: TGCGCCAGCAGCCTGCCGGGACAGGGGGCGCGCGAGCAGTACTTC; clone size: .; J gene: TRBJ2-7; D gene: TRBD1; V gene: TRBV5-1
CDR3 protein: CASSFRQLLEYEQYF; CDR3 DNA: TGTGCCAGCAGTTTCCGACAGCTCCTCGAGTACGAGCAGTACTTC; clone size: .; J gene: TRBJ2-7; D gene: .; V gene: TRBV6-5
CDR3 protein: CASSLVGERETEAFF; CDR3 DNA: TGCGCCAGCAGCTTGGTAGGGGAAAGAGAGACTGAAGCTTTCTTT; clone size: .; J gene: TRBJ1-1; D gene: .; V gene: TRBV5-1
CDR3 protein: CASGSGGAGTGELFF; CDR3 DNA: TGTGCCAGCGGTAGCGGGGGGGCCGGCACCGGGGAGCTGTTTTTT; clone size: .; J gene: TRBJ2-2; D gene: TRBD2; V gene: TRBV7-2
CDR3 protein: CASSLVQGNTEAFF; CDR3 DNA: TGTGCCAGCAGCTTAGTCCAGGGCAACACTGAAGCTTTCTTT; clone size: .; J gene: TRBJ1-1; D gene: .; V gene: TRBV7-8
CDR3 protein: CATSEPTGVYGETQYF; CDR3 DNA: TGTGCCACCAGTGAACCGACAGGGGTATACGGAGAGACCCAGTACTTC; clone size: .; J gene: TRBJ2-5; D gene: TRBD1; V gene: TRBV24-1
CDR3 protein: CASSAHRFTGELFF; CDR3 DNA: TGTGCCAGCAGCGCCCACCGATTTACCGGGGAGCTGTTTTTT; clone size: .; J gene: TRBJ2-2; D gene: .; V gene: TRBV9
CDR3 protein: CASSAGGASGRYEQYF; CDR3 DNA: TGTGCCAGCAGCGCGGGGGGGGCTAGCGGGAGGTACGAGCAGTACTTC; clone size: .; J gene: TRBJ2-7; D gene: TRBD2; V gene: TRBV9
CDR3 protein: CASSLETSGANVLTF; CDR3 DNA: TGTGCCAGCAGCTTGGAGACCTCTGGGGCCAACGTCCTGACTTTC; clone size: .; J gene: TRBJ2-6; D gene: .; V gene: TRBV7-3
CDR3 protein: CASSDDRAPNEKLFF; CDR3 DNA: TGCGCCAGCAGTGACGACAGGGCGCCTAATGAAAAACTGTTTTTT; clone size: .; J gene: TRBJ1-4; D gene: TRBD1; V gene: TRBV10-2
CDR3 protein: CASSMAGSETQYF; CDR3 DNA: TGTGCCAGTAGTATGGCCGGCTCCGAGACCCAGTACTTC; clone size: .; J gene: TRBJ2-5; D gene: .; V gene: TRBV19
CDR3 protein: CSASGGNNQPQHF; CDR3 DNA: TGCAGTGCTAGTGGCGGTAACAATCAGCCCCAGCATTTT; clone size: .; J gene: TRBJ1-5; D gene: .; V gene: TRBV20-1